This TCR beta chain was identified during a study of OX40 agonist ivuxolimab in advanced cancers. The overall study: Patients received ivuxolimab, an intravenous treatment, every 2 weeks at 0.01 to 10 mg/kg. Regarding the study as a whole: CD4+ and CD8+ blood T cells expanded clonally by week 6 at 0.1 to 3.0 mg/kg.

Regarding this clone: Its antigen is undetermined.

The data were produced by immunoSEQ multiplex PCR, yet TCRdb's version contains in-frame clones alone and is incomplete. The sample has tens of thousands of clones, approximately 84% seen once; the top ten hold roughly a quarter. This CDR3 comprises 14 residues. V was clipped by 3 bases and J by 0 bases, with 8 bases between them. CDR1 and CDR2 from the germline V gene are SEHNR and FQNEAQ (reference sequence). The source is an adult with an advanced solid tumor such as melanoma, head and neck, liver or kidney cancer. The V gene is TRBV7-9, the J gene TRBJ1-2; the D gene is possibly TRBD1 (5 bases). Sequencing used CD4+ or CD8+ T cells sorted from blood, obtained in a trial of the OX40 agonist ivuxolimab. CDR3 sequence (DNA): TGTGCCAGCAGCTTGGACACAGCTAACTATGGCTACACCTTC. Translating gives CASSLDTANYGYTF.